The source of this T cell receptor (beta chain) is a study of immune characterization of retroperitoneal liposarcoma. TCRdb reprocessed the PCR reads via MiXCR and lists one record per CDR3 protein. Here the sample spans roughly 9,800 distinct CDR3 sequences, roughly 28% being singletons. The length of the CDR3 is 16 residues. CDR1 and CDR2 from the germline V gene are MNHNY and SVGAGI (reference sequence). The sequenced sample was blood. The TCR sequence derives from a male donor with retroperitoneal liposarcoma. The gene calls are TRBV6-6 and TRBJ2-1; tentative D call: TRBD1 (6 bases). The end of the DNA fits TRBJ2-7 better, so the J call may be wrong. The CDR3 DNA is TGTGCCAGCAGGCTCGACGGGACACCTAGCTCCTACGAGCAGTACTTC. Protein product: CASRLDGTPSSYEQYF.